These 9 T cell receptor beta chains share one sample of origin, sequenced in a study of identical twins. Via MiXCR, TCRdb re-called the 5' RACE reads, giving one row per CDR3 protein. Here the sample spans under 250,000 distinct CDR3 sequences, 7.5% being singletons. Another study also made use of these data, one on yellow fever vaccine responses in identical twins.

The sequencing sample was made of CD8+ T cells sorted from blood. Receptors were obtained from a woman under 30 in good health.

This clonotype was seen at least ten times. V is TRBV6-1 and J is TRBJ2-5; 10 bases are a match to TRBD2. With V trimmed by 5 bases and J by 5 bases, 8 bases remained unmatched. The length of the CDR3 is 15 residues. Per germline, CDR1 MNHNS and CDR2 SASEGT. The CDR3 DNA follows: TGTGCCAGCAGTAAGCTAGCGGGAGTCGAGGAGACCCAGTACTTC. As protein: CASSKLAGVEETQYF.

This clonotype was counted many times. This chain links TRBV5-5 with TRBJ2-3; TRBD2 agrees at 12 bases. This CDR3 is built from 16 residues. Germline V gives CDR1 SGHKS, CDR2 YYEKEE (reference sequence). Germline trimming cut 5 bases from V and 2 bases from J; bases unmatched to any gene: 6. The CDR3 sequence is CASRLTSGGITDTQYF. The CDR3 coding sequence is TGTGCCAGCAGGCTAACTAGCGGGGGGATCACAGATACGCAGTATTTT.

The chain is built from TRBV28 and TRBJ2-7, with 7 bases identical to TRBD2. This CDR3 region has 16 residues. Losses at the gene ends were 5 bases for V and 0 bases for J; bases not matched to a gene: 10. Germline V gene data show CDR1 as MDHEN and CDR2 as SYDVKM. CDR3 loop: CASSTRGGGDSYEQYV. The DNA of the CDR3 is TGTGCCAGCAGTACCCGGGGTGGGGGGGACTCCTACGAGCAGTACGTC.

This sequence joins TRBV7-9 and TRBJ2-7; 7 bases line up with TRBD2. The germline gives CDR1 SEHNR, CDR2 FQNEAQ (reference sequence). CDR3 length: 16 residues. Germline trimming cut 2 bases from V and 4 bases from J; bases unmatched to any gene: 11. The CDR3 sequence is CASSLTPIAGEYEQYF. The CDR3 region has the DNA TGTGCCAGCAGCTTAACCCCCATCGCGGGAGAGTACGAGCAGTACTTC.

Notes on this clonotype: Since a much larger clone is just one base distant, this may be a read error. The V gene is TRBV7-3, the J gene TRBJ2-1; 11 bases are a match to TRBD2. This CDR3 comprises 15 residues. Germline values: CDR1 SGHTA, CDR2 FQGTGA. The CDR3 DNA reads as TGTGCCAGCAGCATAGCGGGAGGGAACCGCAATGAGCAGTCCTTC. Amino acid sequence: CASSIAGGNRNEQSF.

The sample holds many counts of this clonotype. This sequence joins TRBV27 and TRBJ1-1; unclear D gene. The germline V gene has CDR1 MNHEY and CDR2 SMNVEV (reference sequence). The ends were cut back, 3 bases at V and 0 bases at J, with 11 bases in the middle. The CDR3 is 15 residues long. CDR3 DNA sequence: TGTGCCAGCAGTTTCCGCAGGAGCATGAACACTGAAGCTTTCTTT. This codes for CASSFRRSMNTEAFF.

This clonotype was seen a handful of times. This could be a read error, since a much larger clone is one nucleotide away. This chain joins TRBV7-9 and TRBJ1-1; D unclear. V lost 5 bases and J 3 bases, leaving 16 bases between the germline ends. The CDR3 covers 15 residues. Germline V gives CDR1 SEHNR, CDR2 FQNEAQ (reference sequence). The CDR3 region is CASSPARDTDTEAFF. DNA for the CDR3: TGTGCCAGCAGCCCAGCGAGGGATACGGACACTGAAGCTTTCTTT.

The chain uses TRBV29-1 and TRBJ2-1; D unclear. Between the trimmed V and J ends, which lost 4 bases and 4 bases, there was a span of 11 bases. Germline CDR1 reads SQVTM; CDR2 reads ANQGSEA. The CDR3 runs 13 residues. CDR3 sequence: CSVVGTMYNEQFF. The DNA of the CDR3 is TGCAGCGTTGTCGGTACAATGTACAATGAGCAGTTCTTC.

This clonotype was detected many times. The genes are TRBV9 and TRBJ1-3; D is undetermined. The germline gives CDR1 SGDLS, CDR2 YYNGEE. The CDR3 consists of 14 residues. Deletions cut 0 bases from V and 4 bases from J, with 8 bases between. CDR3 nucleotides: TGTGCCAGCAGCGTAGCTGACCTGGGAAACACCATATATTTT. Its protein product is CASSVADLGNTIYF.